This T cell receptor beta chain is drawn from a study of blood T cell repertoires in COVID-19. Study overall: Samples of COVID-19 (acute and convalescent) were obtained from the United States, Italy and Spain.

Germline V gene sequence: CDR1 MDHEN, CDR2 SYDVKM. V dropped 4 bases and J dropped 8 bases, with 6 bases sitting between them. The CDR3 loop spans 11 amino acids. As originally analysed: Quantification of nucleated cells was approximated via reference gene primer amplification. Generated by immunoSEQ multiplex PCR, the TCRdb table keeps only in-frame clones and is missing some. V and J calls and clone size are given by that table; D and trimming were obtained from the DNA. The table includes 90,000 or so clones, 70% to 90% detected once. The sequence came from an elderly man with active or convalescent COVID-19. Sample: peripheral blood. This chain links TRBV28 with TRBJ2-1, with a weak D call TRBD2 (5 bases). For the CDR3, the DNA is TGTGCCAGCAGTTGGGGAGATGAGCAGTTCTTC. The encoded protein is CASSWGDEQFF.